This TCR beta chain was obtained from a study of T-cell reconstitution after alpha-beta-depleted transplantation in children. This clonotype has a count of ten or more. A read error may account for a junction end that differs from germline. The CDR3 contains 13 residues. CDR1 and CDR2 from the germline V gene are MDHEN and SYDVKM. Preparation of the TCRbeta library involved a method that used unique molecular identifiers. MiXCR was run by TCRdb on the PCR reads, yielding one entry per CDR3 protein. The sample lists roughly 500,000 distinct CDR3 sequences, around an eighth seen once, with around 6.1% in the top ten.

The rearrangement uses TRBV28 and TRBJ2-5; D is unclear. This receptor was taken from a human donor who donated a stem cell graft to a child with combined immunodeficiency. The specimen comprised PBMCs from the stem cell graft donor, sampled from the stem cell graft. CDR3 sequence: CASRFPSVETQYF. CDR3 DNA sequence: TGTGCCAGCCGTTTCCCCTCAGTGGAGACCCAGTACTTC.